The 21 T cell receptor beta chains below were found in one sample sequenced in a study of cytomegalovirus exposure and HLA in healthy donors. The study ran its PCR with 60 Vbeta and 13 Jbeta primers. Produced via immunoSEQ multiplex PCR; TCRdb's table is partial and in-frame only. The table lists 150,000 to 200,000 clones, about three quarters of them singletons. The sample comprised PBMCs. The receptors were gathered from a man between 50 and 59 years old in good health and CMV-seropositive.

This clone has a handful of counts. The CDR3 nucleotides read TGTGCCAGCACCACGGCGGGACGTCCCCCCAACGAGCAGTACTTC. Its translation is CASTTAGRPPNEQYF. The rearrangement joins TRBV21-1 to TRBJ2-7; TRBD2, the table's D call, was not compared with the DNA. TRBV21-1 is a pseudogene segment. This CDR3 is built from 15 residues.

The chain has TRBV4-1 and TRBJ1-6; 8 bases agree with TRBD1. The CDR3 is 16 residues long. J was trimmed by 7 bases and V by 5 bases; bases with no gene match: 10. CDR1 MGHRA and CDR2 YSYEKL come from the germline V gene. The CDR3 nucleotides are TGCGCCAGCAGCGACCAACGGACAGGGAAGAATTCACCCCTCCACTTT. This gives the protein CASSDQRTGKNSPLHF.

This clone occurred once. The CDR3, as DNA: TGTGCCAGCAGACAAGCGGGGGGGACAAGCGATGAGCAGTTCTTC. Encoded protein: CASRQAGGTSDEQFF. This chain connects TRBV6-6 to TRBJ2-1; 10 bases agree with TRBD2. From germline, CDR1 is MNHNY and CDR2 SVGAGI (reference sequence). V was clipped by 6 bases and J by 8 bases; unmatched bases: 10. CDR3 size: 15 residues.

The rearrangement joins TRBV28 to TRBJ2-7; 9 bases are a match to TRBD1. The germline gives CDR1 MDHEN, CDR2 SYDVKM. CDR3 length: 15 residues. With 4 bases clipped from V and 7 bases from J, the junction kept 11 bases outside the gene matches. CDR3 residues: CASSSRDRVFNEQYF. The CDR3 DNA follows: TGTGCCAGCAGTTCCCGGGACAGGGTTTTCAATGAGCAGTACTTC.

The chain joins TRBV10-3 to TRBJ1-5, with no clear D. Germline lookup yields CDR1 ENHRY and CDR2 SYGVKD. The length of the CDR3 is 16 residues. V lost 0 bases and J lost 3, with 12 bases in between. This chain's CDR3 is CAISESMGANNQPQHF. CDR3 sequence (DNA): TGTGCCATCAGTGAGTCGATGGGAGCAAACAATCAGCCCCAGCATTTT.

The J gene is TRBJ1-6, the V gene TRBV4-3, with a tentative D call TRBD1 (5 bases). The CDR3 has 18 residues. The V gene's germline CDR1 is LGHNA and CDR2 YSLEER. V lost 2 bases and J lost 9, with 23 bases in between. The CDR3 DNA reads TGCGCCAGCAGCCAAAGTTGGGCCGGAGGGGAGGGAGTTTCACCCCTCCACTTT. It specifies CASSQSWAGGEGVSPLHF.

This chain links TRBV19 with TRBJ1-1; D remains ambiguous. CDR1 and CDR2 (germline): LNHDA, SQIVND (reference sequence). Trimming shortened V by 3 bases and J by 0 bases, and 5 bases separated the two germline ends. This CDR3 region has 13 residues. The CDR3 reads CASSIYLNTEAFF. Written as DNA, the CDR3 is TGTGCCAGTAGTATTTATTTGAACACTGAAGCTTTCTTT.

This CDR3 is CASSSRQGLNSPLHF. The CDR3 nucleotides are TGTGCCAGCAGTTCTAGACAGGGTTTAAATTCACCCCTCCACTTT. The V call is TRBV27, the J call TRBJ1-6, with 7 bases matching TRBD1. V lost 4 bases to trimming and J lost 7 bases; unmatched junction nucleotides: 7. Germline CDR1 is MNHEY and CDR2 is SMNVEV (reference sequence). The CDR3 sequence is 15 residues long.

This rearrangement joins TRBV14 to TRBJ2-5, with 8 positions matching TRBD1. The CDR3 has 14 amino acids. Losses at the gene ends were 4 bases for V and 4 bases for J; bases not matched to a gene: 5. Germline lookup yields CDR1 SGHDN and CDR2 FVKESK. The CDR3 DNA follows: TGTGCCAGCAGCCGTGGACAGGGTAGAGAGACCCAGTACTTC. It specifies CASSRGQGRETQYF.

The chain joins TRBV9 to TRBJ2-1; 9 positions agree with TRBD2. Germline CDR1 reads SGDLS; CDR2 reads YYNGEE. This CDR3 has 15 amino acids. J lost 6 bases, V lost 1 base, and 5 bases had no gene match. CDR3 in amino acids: CASSVLAGVLNEQFF. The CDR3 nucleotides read TGTGCCAGCAGCGTATTAGCGGGAGTACTCAATGAGCAGTTCTTC.

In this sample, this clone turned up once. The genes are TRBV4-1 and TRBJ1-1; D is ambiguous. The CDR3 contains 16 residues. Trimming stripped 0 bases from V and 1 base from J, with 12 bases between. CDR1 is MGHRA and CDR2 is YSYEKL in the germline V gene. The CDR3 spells CASSQDLNSQNTEAFF. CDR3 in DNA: TGCGCCAGCAGCCAAGATCTTAACAGCCAGAACACTGAAGCTTTCTTT.

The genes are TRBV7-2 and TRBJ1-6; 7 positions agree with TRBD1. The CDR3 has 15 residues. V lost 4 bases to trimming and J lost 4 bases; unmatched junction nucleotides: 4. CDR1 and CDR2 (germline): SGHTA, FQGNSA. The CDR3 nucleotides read TGTGCCAGCAGCTCGCCGGGACAGTATAATTCACCCCTCCACTTT. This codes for CASSSPGQYNSPLHF.

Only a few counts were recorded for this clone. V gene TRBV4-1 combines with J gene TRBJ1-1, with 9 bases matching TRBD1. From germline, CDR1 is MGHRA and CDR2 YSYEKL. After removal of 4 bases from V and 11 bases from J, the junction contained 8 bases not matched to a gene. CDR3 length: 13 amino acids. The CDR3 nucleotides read TGCGCCAGCAGCCCCCGGGACAGGGACAGTGCTTTCTTT. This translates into CASSPRDRDSAFF.

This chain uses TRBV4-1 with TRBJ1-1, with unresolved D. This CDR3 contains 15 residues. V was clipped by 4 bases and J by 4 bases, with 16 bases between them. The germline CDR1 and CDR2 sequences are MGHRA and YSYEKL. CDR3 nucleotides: TGCGCCAGCAGCCCCGGAGAGGCCTTGGGCACTGAAGCTTTCTTT. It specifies CASSPGEALGTEAFF.

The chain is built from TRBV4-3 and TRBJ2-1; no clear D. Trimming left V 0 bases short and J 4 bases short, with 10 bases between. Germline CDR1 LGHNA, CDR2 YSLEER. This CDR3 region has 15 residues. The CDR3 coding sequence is TGCGCCAGCAGCCAAGATGAGTACAGTTACAATGAGCAGTTCTTC. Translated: CASSQDEYSYNEQFF.

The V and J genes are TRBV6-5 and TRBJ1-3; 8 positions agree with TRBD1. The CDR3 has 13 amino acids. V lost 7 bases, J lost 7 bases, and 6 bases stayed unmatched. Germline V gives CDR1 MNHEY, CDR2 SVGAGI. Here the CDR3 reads CASTGQGVNTIYF. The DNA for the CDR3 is TGTGCCAGCACCGGACAGGGCGTGAACACCATATATTTT.

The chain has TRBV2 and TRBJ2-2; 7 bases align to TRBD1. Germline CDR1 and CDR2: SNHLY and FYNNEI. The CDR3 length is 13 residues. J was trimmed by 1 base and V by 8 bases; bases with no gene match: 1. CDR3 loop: CASRTGNTGELFF. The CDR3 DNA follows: TGTGCCAGCCGGACAGGGAACACCGGGGAGCTGTTTTTT.

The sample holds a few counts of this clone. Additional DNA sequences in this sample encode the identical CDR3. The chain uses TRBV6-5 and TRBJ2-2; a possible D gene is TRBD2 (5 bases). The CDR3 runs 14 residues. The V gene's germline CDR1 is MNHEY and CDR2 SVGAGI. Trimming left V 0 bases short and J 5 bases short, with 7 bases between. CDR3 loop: CASSYSSGTGELFF. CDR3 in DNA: TGTGCCAGCAGTTACTCGTCGGGGACCGGGGAGCTGTTTTTT.

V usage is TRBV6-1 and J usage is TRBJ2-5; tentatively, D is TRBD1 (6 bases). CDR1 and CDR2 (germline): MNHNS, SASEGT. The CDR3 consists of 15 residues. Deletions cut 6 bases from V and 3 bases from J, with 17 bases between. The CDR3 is CASSALGAGKETQYF. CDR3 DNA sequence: TGTGCCAGCAGCGCGCTGGGGGCAGGGAAAGAGACCCAGTACTTC.

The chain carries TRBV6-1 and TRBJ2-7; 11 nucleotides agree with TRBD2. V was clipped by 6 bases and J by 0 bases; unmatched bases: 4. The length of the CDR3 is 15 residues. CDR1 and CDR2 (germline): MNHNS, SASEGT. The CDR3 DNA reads TGTGCCAGCAGCCTCGGGACTAGCGGCTCCTACGAGCAGTACGTC. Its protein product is CASSLGTSGSYEQYV.

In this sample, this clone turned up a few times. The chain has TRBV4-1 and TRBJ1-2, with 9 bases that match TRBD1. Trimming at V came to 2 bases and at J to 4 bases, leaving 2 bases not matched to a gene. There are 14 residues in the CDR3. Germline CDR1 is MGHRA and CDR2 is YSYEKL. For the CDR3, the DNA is TGCGCCAGCAGCCAACGGACAGGGGTCTATGGCTACACCTTC. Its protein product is CASSQRTGVYGYTF.